The clone carrying this T cell receptor (beta chain) occurred once. The junction departs from the called germline gene at one end, perhaps through a read error. CDR3 length: 11 amino acids. The germline V gene has CDR1 SNHLY and CDR2 FYNNEI. Produced via immunoSEQ multiplex PCR; TCRdb's table is partial and in-frame only. The data contain about 43,000 clones, roughly 73% of them singletons. Single viable CD3+CD4+CD8-CD45RO+ cells were sorted as the memory CD4+ T cells. These data originate in a study of memory CD4+ T cells and cytomegalovirus serostatus. Turning to the study itself: Donors were healthy Belgian adults, several CMV seropositive and about two dozen seronegative.

The sample taken for sequencing was memory CD4+ T cells from blood. The source of this sequence is an adult in good health and CMV-seronegative. The J gene is TRBJ2-7, the V gene TRBV2; D is possibly TRBD1 or TRBD2 (5 bases each). The CDR3 DNA reads TGTGCCAGCAAGGGACCTCGATTGGAGAACTTC. This gives the protein CASKGPRLENF.